The present TCR beta chain was sequenced within a study of blood T cell repertoires in COVID-19. There are many counts of this clone. Sequencing was performed with immunoSEQ multiplex PCR; in TCRdb, only in-frame clones are kept and a portion is missing. The table lists roughly 120,000 clones, less than 75% of them singletons. Looked up from germline, CDR1 is LGHDT and CDR2 is YNNKEL (reference sequence). CDR3 length: 14 amino acids. V was clipped by 5 bases and J by 2 bases, with 10 bases between them. The receptor was isolated from a human donor with acute or convalescent COVID-19. The donor label of this sample is uncertain. The specimen sequenced was peripheral blood. This chain uses TRBV3-1 (or the pseudogene TRBV3-2) with TRBJ1-3; a possible D gene is TRBD1 (6 bases). CDR3 region: CASSNTGPGNTIYF. CDR3 nucleotide sequence: TGTGCCAGCAGCAATACAGGGCCTGGAAACACCATATATTTT.